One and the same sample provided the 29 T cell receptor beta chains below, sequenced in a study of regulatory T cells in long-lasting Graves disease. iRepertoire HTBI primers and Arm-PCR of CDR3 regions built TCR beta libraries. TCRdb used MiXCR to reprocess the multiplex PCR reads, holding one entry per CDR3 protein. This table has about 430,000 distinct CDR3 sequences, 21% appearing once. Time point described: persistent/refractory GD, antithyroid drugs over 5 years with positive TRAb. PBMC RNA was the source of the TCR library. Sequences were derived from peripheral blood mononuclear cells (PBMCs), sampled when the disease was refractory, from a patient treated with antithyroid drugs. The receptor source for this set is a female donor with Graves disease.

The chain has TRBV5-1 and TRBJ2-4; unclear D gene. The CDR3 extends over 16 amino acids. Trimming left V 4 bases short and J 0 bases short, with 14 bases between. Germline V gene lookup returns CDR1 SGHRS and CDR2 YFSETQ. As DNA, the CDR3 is TGCGCCAGCAGCCCGTTGATGACCATAGCCAAAAACATTCAGTACTTC. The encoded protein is CASSPLMTIAKNIQYF.

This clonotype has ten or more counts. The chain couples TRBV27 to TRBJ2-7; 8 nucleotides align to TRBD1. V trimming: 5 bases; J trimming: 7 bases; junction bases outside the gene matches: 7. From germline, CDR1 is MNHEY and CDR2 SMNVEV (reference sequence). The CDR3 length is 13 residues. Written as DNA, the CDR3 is TGTGCCAGCAGTCTTCAGGGGGCCGGGGAGCAGTACTTC. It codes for CASSLQGAGEQYF.

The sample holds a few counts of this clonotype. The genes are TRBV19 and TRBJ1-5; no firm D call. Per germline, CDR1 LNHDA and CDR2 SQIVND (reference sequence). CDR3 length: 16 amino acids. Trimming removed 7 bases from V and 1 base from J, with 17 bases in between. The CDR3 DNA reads TGTGCCAGTATCGGGCGGGCATCGGGGAGCAATCAGCCCCAGCATTTT. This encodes CASIGRASGSNQPQHF. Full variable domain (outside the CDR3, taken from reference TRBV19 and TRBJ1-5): DGGITQSPKYLFRKEGQNVTLSCEQNLNHDAMYWYRQDPGQGLRLIYYSQIVNDFQKGDIAEGYSVSREKKESFPLTVTSAQKNPTAFYLCASIGRASGSNQPQHFGDGTRLSIL.

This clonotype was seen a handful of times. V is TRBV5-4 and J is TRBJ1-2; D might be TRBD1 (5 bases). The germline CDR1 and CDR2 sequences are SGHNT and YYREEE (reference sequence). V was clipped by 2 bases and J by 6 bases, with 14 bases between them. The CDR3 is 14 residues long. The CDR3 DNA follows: TGTGCCAGCAGCTTCCTAGCAGGGAGTAATGGCTACACCTTC. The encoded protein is CASSFLAGSNGYTF.

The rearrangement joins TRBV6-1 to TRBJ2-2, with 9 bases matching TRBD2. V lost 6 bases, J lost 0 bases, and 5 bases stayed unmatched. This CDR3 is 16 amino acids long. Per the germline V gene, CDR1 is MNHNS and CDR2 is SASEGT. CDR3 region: CASRPTSGANTGELFF. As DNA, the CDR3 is TGTGCCAGCAGACCGACTAGCGGAGCGAACACCGGGGAGCTGTTTTTT.

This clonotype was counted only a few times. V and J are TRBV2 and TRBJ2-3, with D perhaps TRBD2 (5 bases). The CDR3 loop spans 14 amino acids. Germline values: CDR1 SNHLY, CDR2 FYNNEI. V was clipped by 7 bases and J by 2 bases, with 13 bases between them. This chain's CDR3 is CASKAVSFTDTQYF. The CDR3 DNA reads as TGTGCCAGCAAAGCGGTTTCTTTCACAGATACGCAGTATTTT.

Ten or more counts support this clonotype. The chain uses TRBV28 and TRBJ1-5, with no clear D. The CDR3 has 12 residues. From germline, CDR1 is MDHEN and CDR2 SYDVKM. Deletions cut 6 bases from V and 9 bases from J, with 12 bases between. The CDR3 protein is CASSPPRRPQHF. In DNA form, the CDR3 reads TGTGCCAGCAGCCCTCCACGACGGCCCCAGCATTTT. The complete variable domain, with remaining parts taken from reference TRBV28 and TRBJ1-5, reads DVKVTQSSRYLVKRTGEKVFLECVQDMDHENMFWYRQDPGLGLRLIYFSYDVKMKEKGDIPEGYSVSREKKERFSLILESASTNQTSMYLCASSPPRRPQHFGDGTRLSIL.

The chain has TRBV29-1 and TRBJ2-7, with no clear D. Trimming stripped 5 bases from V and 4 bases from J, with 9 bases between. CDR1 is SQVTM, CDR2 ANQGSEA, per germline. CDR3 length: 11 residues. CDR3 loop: CSVFQRYEQYF. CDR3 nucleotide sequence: TGCAGCGTTTTTCAGAGGTACGAGCAGTACTTC.

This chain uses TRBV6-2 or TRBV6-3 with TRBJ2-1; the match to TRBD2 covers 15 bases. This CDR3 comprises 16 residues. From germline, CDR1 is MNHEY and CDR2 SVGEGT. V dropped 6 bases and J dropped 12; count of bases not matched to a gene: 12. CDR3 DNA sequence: TGTGCCAGCAGCGACAACACGGGACTAGCGGGAGGAGGGCAGTTCTTC. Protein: CASSDNTGLAGGGQFF.

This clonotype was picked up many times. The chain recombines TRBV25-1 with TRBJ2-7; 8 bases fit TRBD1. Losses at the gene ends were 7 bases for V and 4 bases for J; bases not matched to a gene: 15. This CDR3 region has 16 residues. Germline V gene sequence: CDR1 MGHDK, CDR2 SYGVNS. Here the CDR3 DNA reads TGTGCCAGCACCCCACCCCCCGGGACAGGACAATACGAGCAGTACTTC. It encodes CASTPPPGTGQYEQYF.

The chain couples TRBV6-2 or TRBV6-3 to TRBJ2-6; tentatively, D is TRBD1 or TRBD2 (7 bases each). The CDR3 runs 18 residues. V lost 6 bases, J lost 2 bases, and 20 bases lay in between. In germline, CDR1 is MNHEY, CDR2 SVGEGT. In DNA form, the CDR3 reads TGTGCCAGCAGCTTCCGAGCAGGGGGAGGGACTGGGGCCAACGTCCTGACTTTC. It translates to CASSFRAGGGTGANVLTF.

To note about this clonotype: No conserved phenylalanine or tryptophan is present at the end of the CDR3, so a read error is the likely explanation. DNA for the CDR3: TGTGCCAGCAGTCCGGGGGACAGGGGGCGTTACGAGCAGTACCTC. Translating it yields CASSPGDRGRYEQYL. The chain recombines TRBV28 with TRBJ2-7, with TRBD1 identical over 12 bases. The V gene end was trimmed by 5 bases and the J gene end by 4 bases; junction bases not matched to a gene: 6. The germline gives CDR1 MDHEN, CDR2 SYDVKM. The CDR3 has 15 residues.

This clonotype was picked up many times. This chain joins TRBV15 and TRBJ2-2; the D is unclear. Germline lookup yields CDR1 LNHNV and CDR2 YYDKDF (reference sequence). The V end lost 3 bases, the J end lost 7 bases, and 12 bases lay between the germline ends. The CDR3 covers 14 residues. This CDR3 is CATSSEVRVGELFF. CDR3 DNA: TGTGCCACCAGCAGCGAGGTTAGGGTCGGGGAGCTGTTTTTT.

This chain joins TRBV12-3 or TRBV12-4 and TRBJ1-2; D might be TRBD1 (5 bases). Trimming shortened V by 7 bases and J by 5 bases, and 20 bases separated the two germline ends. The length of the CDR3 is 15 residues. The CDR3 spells CASKTDISDGYGYTF. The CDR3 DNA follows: TGTGCCAGCAAGACGGACATCTCCGACGGATATGGCTACACCTTC.

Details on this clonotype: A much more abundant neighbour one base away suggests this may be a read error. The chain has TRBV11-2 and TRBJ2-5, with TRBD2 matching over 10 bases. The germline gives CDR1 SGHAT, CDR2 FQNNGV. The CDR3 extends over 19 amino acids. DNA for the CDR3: TGTGCCGGCAGCTTAGCAACCCCCCAAGTAGCGGGAGGAGGGGAGACCCAGTACTTC. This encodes CAGSLATPQVAGGGETQYF.

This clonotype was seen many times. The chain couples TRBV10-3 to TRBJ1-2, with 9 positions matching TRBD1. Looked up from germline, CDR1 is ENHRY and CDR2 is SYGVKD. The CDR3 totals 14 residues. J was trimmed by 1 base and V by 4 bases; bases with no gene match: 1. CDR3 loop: CAISGQGGNYGYTF. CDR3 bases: TGTGCCATCAGTGGACAGGGGGGTAACTATGGCTACACCTTC.

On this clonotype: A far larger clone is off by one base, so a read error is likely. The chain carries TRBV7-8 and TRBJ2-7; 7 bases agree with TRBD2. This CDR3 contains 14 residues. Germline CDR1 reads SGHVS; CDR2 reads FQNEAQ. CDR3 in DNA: TGTGCCAGCAGCTTAAGCGGGAATAGCTACGAGCAGTGCTTC. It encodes CASSLSGNSYEQCF.

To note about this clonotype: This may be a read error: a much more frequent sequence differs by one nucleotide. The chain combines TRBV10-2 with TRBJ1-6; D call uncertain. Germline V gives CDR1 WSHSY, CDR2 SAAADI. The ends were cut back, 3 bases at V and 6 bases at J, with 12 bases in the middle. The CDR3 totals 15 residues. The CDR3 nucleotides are TGCGCCAGCAGTGAACAGCAGACTCTTAATTCACCCCTCCACTTT. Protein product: CASSEQQTLNSPLHF.

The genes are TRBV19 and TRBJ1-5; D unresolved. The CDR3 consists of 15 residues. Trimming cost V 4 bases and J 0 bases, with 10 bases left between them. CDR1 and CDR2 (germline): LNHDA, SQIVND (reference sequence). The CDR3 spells CASSRPTDSNQPQHF. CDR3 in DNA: TGTGCCAGTAGTAGGCCCACCGATAGCAATCAGCCCCAGCATTTT.

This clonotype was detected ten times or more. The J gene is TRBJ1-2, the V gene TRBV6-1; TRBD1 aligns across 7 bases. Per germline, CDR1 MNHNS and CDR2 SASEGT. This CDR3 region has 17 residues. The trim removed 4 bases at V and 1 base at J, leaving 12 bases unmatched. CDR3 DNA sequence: TGTGCCAGCAGTGCTCGGGACAGCATCGCGTATAACTATGGCTACACCTTC. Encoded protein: CASSARDSIAYNYGYTF.

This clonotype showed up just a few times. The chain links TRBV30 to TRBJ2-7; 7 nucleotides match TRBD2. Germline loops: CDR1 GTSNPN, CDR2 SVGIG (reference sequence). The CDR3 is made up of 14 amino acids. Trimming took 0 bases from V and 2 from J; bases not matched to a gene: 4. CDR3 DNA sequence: TGTGCCTGGAGTGTCTGGGGGGGGACCTACGAGCAGTACTTC. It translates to CAWSVWGGTYEQYF.

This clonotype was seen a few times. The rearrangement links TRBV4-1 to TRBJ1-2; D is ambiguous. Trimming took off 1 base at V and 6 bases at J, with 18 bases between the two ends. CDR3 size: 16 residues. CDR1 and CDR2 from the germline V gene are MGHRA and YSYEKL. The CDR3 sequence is CASSQVLTRHGDGYTF. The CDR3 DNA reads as TGCGCCAGCAGCCAAGTTTTAACGAGACACGGAGATGGCTACACCTTC.

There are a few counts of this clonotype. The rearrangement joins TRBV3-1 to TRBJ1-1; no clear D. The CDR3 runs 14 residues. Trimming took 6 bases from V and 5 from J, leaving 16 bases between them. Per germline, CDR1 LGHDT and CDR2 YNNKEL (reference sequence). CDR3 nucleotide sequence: TGTGCCAGCAGTTCCGGGAGATTAAGAACTGAAGCTTTCTTT. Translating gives CASSSGRLRTEAFF.

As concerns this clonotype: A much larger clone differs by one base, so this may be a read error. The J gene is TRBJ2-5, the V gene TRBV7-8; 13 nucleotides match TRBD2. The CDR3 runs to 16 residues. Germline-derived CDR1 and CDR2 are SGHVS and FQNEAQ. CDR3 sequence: CASSPRTSGRGEAQYF. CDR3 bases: TGTGCCAGCAGCCCCAGGACTAGCGGGAGAGGAGAGGCCCAGTACTTC.

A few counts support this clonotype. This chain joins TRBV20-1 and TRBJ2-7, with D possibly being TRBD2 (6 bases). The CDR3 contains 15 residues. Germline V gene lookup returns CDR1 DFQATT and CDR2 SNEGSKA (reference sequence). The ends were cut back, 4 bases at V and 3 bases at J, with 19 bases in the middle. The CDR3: CSATQPGLQLYEQYF. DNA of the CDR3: TGCAGTGCTACTCAGCCGGGACTCCAACTCTACGAGCAGTACTTC.

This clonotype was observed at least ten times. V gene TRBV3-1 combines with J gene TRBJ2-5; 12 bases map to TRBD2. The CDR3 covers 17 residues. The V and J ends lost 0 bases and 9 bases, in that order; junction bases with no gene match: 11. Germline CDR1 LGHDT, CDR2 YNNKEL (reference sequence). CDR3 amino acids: CASSQEGNGLAGYSQYF. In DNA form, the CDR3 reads TGTGCCAGCAGCCAAGAAGGAAACGGACTAGCGGGATACTCCCAGTACTTC.

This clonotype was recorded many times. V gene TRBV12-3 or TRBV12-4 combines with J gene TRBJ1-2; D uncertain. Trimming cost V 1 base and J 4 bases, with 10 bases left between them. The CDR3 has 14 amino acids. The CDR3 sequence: CASSLEAVPYGYTF. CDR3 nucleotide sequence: TGTGCCAGCAGTTTAGAAGCAGTGCCCTATGGCTACACCTTC.

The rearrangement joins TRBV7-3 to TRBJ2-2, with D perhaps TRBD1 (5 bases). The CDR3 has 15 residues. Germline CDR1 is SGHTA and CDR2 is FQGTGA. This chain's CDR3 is CTTSRDRWDTGELFF. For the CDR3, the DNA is TGTACCACCAGCAGAGACAGATGGGACACCGGGGAGCTGTTTTTT. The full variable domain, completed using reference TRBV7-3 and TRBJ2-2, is GAGVSQTPSNKVTEKGKYVELRCDPISGHTALYWYRQSLGQGPEFLIYFQGTGAADDSGLPNDRFFAVRPEGSVSTLKIQRTERGDSAVYLCTTSRDRWDTGELFFGEGSRLTVL.

The CDR3, as DNA: TGTGCCAGCAGCCAAATGGAGAACACTGAAGCTTTCTTT. Its protein product is CASSQMENTEAFF. The rearrangement links TRBV3-1 to TRBJ1-1; no definite D call. CDR3 size: 13 residues. V was clipped by 2 bases and J by 1 base, with 5 bases between them. Germline values: CDR1 LGHDT, CDR2 YNNKEL (reference sequence).